The present TCR beta chain was sequenced within a study of T cell responses to AZD1222 COVID-19 vaccine. V lost 3 bases and J lost 2, with 11 bases in between. Germline CDR1 and CDR2: SNHLY and FYNNEI. This CDR3 contains 15 residues. Method: immunoSEQ multiplex PCR; TCRdb's copy keeps in-frame clones and lacks some. In the table there are about 93,000 clones, approximately 86% of which are singletons. Sequencing was performed on peripheral blood, taken on day 0 of AZD1222 vaccination. The TCR was taken from an adult in good health. V usage is TRBV2 and J usage is TRBJ1-5; D is uncertain. CDR3 DNA: TGTGCCAGCAGTGAGGAATCCCTGGGCAATCAGCCCCAGCATTTT. It specifies CASSEESLGNQPQHF.